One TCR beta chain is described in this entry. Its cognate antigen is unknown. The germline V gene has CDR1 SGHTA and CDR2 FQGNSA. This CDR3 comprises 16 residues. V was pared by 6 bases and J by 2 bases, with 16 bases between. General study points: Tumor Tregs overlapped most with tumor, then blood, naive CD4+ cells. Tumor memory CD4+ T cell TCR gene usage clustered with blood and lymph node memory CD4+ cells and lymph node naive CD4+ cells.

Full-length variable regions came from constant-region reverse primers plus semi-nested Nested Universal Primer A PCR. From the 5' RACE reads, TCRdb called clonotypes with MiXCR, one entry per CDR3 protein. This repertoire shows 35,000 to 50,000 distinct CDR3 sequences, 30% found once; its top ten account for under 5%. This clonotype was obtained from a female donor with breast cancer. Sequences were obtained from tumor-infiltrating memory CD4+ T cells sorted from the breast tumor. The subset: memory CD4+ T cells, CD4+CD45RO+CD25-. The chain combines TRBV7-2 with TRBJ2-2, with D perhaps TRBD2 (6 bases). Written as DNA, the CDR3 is TGTGCCAGCAGATCGAGACGTAGCGGAAACACCGGGGAGCTGTTTTTT. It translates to CASRSRRSGNTGELFF.